This T cell receptor beta chain derives from a study of blood T cell repertoires in COVID-19. Study summary: Whether acute or convalescent, the COVID-19 samples came from the United States, Italy and Spain. Sample material is recorded as cDNA or gDNA derived from T cells, B-cell-depleted T cells, or PBMCs.

Points on this clone: This sample includes further DNA sequences coding for the same CDR3.

The length of the CDR3 is 14 residues. Trimming removed 5 bases from V and 5 bases from J; junction bases left unmatched: 7. Germline V gene data show CDR1 as MNHEY and CDR2 as SVGAGI. Only in-frame clones appear in the TCRdb table, and some are missing; sequencing was by immunoSEQ multiplex PCR. The sample lists roughly 160,000 clones, approximately 80% occurring once. The receptor was derived from a man in his forties or fifties who had recovered from COVID-19. The specimen sequenced was PBMCs or T cells enriched from blood (not recorded which). The chain combines TRBV6-5 with TRBJ2-5; 8 bases align to TRBD1. The CDR3 region has the DNA TGTGCCAGCAGTCACCGGGACAGGCGGGAGACCCAGTACTTC. The encoded protein is CASSHRDRRETQYF.